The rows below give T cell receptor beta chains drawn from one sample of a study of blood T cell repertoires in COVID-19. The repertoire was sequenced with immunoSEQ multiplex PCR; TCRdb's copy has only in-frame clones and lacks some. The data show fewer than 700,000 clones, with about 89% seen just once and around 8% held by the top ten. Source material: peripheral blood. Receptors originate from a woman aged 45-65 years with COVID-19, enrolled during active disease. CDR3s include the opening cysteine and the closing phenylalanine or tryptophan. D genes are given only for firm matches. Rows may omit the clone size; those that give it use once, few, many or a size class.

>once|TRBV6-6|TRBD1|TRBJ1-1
CASKSTGGIYTEAFF
TGTGCCAGCAAATCGACAGGGGGTATTTACACTGAAGCTTTCTTT
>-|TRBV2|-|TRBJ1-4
CASNPSNEKLFF
TGTGCCAGCAATCCGTCTAATGAAAAACTGTTTTTT
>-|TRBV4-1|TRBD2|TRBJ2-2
CASSPRAGGGNTGELFF
TGCGCCAGCAGCCCAAGGGCCGGGGGGGGAAACACCGGGGAGCTGTTTTTT
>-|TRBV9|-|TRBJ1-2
CASSVEFGFRENTF
TGTGCCAGCAGCGTAGAGTTTGGTTTTCGGGAAAACACCTTC
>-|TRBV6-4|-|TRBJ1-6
CASSAQVYSPLHF
TGTGCCAGCAGTGCCCAGGTTTATTCACCCCTCCACTTT
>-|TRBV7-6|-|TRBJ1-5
CASSLGAGQGNSNQPQHF
TGTGCCAGCAGCTTAGGGGCAGGGCAGGGAAATAGCAATCAGCCCCAGCATTTT
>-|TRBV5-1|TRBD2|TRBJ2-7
CASSLEPSGGTYEQYF
TGCGCCAGCAGCTTGGAACCTAGCGGGGGAACCTACGAGCAGTACTTC
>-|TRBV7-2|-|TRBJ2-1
CASSLSGSSYNEQFF
TGTGCCAGCAGCTTAAGCGGCAGCTCCTACAATGAGCAGTTCTTC
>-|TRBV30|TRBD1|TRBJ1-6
CAWSEGANVPLHF
TGTGCCTGGAGCGAGGGGGCTAACGTCCCCCTCCACTTT
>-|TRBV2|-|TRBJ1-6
CASTSLGVNSPLHF
TGTGCCAGCACAAGCCTAGGGGTAAATTCACCCCTCCACTTT
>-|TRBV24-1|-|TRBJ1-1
CATSDLLGDAFF
TGTGCCACCAGTGATTTGCTAGGGGATGCTTTCTTT
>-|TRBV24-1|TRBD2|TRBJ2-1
CATSDSLGGGPYNEQFF
TGTGCCACCAGTGATTCCCTGGGGGGGGGACCATACAATGAGCAGTTCTTC
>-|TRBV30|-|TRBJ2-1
CAWSVMDAGAPSFF
TGTGCCTGGAGTGTAATGGACGCGGGGGCCCCGTCGTTCTTC
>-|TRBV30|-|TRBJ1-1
CAWRYRDTEAFF
TGTGCCTGGAGGTACAGAGACACTGAAGCTTTCTTT
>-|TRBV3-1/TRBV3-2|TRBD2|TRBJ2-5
CASSGTSGGAGETQYF
TGTGCCAGCAGCGGGACTAGCGGGGGGGCAGGGGAGACCCAGTACTTC
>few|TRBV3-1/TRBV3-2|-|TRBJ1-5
CASSQAGGMGNQPQHF
TGTGCCAGCAGCCAAGCTGGCGGGATGGGCAATCAGCCCCAGCATTTT
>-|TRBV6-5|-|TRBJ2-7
CASTRGPNNFEQYF
TGTGCCAGCACTCGAGGGCCTAACAATTTCGAGCAGTACTTC
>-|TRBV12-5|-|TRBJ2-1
CASGLVLRGSSYNEQFF
TGTGCTAGTGGTTTGGTCCTAAGAGGGAGCTCCTACAATGAGCAGTTCTTC
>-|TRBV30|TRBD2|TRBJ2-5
CAWSVDERGVQETQYF
TGTGCCTGGAGTGTCGACGAGCGGGGGGTCCAAGAGACCCAGTACTTC
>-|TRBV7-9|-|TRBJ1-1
CASSLFSQGRAEAFF
TGTGCCAGCAGCTTATTCTCCCAGGGGAGGGCTGAAGCTTTCTTT
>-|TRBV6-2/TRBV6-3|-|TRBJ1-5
CASSLHRDNQPQHF
TGTGCCAGCAGTTTACACAGGGACAATCAGCCCCAGCATTTT
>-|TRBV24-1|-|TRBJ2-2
CATAGQTGELFF
TGTGCCACCGCCGGACAGACCGGGGAGCTGTTTTTT
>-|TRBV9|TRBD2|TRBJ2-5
CASSVAGGQETQYF
TGTGCCAGCAGCGTAGCGGGGGGGCAAGAGACCCAGTACTTC
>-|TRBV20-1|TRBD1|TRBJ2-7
CSASFPSDRVNTFYEQYF
TGCAGTGCTAGTTTTCCTTCGGACAGGGTTAATACTTTCTACGAGCAGTACTTC
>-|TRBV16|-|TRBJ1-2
CASSQSGGPGGYTF
TGTGCCAGCAGCCAATCCGGGGGTCCGGGTGGCTACACCTTC
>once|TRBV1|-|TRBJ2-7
CTSSQEDLADIYEQYF
TGCACCAGCAGCCAAGAGGACCTAGCGGATATCTACGAGCAGTACTTC
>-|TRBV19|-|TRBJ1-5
CASSTLGTSQPQHF
TGTGCCAGTAGTACCCTCGGGACATCTCAGCCCCAGCATTTT
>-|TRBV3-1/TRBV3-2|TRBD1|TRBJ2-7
CASSQLGTGSYEQYF
TGTGCCAGCAGCCAACTCGGGACAGGGTCCTACGAGCAGTACTTC
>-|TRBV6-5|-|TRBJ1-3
CASYPRSQGGNTIYF
TGTGCCAGCTACCCCCGGTCCCAGGGGGGAAACACCATATATTTT
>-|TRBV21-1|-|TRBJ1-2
CASSATGVASYGYTF
TGTGCCAGCAGCGCAACAGGGGTCGCCTCCTATGGCTACACCTTC
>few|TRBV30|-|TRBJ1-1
CAWDQGNTEAFF
TGTGCCTGGGATCAGGGGAACACTGAAGCTTTCTTT
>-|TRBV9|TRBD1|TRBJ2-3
CASSASGGRTDTQYF
TGTGCCAGCAGCGCCTCAGGGGGCCGTACAGATACGCAGTATTTT
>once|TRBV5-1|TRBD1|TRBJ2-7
CASSLEGAGEQYF
TGCGCCAGCAGCTTGGAGGGGGCAGGCGAGCAGTACTTC
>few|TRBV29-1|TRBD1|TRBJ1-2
CSVERGQSYGYTF
TGCAGCGTTGAAAGGGGGCAAAGCTATGGCTACACCTTC
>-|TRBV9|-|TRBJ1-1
CASSRGNTEAFF
TGTGCCAGCAGCCGCGGCAACACTGAAGCTTTCTTT
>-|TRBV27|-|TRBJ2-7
CASSIQGGEQYF
TGTGCCAGCAGTATTCAGGGTGGCGAGCAGTACTTC
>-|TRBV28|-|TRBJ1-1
CATSRSGVTEAFF
TGTGCCACCTCGAGATCGGGGGTCACTGAAGCTTTCTTT